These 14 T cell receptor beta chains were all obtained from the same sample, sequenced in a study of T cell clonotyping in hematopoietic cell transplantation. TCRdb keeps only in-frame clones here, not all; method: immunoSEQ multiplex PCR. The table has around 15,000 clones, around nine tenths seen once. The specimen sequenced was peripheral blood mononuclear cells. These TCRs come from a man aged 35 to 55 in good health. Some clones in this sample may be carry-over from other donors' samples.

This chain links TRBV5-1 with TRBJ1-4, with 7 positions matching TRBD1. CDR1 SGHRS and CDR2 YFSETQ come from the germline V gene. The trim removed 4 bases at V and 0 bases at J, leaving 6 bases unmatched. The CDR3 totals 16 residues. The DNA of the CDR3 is TGCGCCAGCAGCGGGGGACAGTCTCCAACTAATGAAAAACTGTTTTTT. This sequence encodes CASSGGQSPTNEKLFF. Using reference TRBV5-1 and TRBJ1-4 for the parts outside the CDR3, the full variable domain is KAGVTQTPRYLIKTRGQQVTLSCSPISGHRSVSWYQQTPGQGLQFLFEYFSETQRNKGNFPGRFSGRQFSNSRSEMNVSTLELGDSALYLCASSGGQSPTNEKLFFGSGTQLSVL.

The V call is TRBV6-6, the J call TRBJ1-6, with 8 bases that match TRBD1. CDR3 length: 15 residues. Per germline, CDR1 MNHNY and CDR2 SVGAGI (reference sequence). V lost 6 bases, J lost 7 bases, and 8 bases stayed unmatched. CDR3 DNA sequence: TGTGCCAGCAGAACCGGACAGGGTTGGAATTCACCCCTCCACTTT. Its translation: CASRTGQGWNSPLHF.

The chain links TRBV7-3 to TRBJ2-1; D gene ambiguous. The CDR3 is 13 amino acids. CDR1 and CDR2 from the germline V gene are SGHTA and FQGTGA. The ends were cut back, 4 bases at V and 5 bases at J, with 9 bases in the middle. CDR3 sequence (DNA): TGTGCCAGCAGCTCCTACCGAGACAATGAGCAGTTCTTC. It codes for CASSSYRDNEQFF.

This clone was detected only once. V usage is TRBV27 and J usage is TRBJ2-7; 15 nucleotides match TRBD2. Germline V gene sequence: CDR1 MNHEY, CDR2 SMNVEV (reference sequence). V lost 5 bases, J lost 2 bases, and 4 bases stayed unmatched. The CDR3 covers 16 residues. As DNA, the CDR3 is TGTGCCAGCAGTCTGGGACTAGCGGGAGGTGCCTACGAGCAGTACTTC. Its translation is CASSLGLAGGAYEQYF.

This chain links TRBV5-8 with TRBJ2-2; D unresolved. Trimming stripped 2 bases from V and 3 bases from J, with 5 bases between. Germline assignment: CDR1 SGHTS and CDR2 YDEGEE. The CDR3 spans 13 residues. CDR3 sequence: CASSLSDTGELFF. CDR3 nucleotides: TGTGCCAGCAGCTTATCGGACACCGGGGAGCTGTTTTTT.

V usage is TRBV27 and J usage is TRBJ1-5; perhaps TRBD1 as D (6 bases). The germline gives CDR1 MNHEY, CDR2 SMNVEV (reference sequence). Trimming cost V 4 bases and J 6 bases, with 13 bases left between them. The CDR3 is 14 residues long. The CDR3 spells CASSWGAEGQPQHF. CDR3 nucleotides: TGTGCCAGCAGTTGGGGGGCGGAGGGTCAGCCCCAGCATTTT.

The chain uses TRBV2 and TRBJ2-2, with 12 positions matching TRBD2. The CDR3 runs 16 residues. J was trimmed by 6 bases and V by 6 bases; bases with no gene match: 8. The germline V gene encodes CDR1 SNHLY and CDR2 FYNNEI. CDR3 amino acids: CASRMTSGSLAGELFF. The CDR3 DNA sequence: TGTGCCAGCAGGATGACTAGCGGGAGTCTCGCCGGGGAGCTGTTTTTT.

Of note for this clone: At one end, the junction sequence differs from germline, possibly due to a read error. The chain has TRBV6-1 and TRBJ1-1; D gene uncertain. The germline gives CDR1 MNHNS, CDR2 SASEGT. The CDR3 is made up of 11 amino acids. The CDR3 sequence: CASSGRVPSVF. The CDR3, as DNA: TGTGCCAGCAGTGGCCGGGTCCCCAGTGTCTTT.

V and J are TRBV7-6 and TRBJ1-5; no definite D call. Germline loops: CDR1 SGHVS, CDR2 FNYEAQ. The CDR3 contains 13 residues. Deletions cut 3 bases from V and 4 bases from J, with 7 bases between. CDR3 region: CASSLGQNQPQHF. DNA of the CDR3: TGTGCCAGCAGCTTGGGCCAGAATCAGCCCCAGCATTTT.

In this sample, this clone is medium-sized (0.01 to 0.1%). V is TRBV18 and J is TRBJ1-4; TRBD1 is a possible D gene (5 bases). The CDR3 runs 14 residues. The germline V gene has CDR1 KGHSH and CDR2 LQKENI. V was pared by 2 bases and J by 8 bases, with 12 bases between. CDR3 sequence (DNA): TGTGCCAGCTCACCATTCTGGACACTAGAAAAACTGTTTTTT. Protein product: CASSPFWTLEKLFF. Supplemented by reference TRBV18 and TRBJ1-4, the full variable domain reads NAGVMQNPRHLVRRRGQEARLRCSPMKGHSHVYWYRQLPEEGLKFMVYLQKENIIDESGMPKERFSAEFPKEGPSILRIQQVVRGDSAAYFCASSPFWTLEKLFFGSGTQLSVL.

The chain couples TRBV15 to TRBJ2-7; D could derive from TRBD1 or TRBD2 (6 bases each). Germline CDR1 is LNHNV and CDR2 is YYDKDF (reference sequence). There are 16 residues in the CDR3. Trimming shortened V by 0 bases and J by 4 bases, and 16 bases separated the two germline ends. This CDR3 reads CATSRDLGGHGYEQYF. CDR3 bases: TGTGCCACCAGCAGAGATCTGGGGGGCCATGGGTACGAGCAGTACTTC.

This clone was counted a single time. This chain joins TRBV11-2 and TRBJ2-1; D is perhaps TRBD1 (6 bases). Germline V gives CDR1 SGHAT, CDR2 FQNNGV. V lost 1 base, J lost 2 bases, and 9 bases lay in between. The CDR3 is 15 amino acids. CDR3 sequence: CASSLGPGAYNEQFF. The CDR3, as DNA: TGTGCCAGCAGCTTAGGTCCAGGGGCCTACAATGAGCAGTTCTTC.

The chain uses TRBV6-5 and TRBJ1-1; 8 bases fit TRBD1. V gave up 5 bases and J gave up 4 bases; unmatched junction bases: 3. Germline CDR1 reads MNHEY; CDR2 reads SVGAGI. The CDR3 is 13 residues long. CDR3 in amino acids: CASSITGGTEAFF. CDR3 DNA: TGTGCCAGCAGTATAACAGGGGGCACTGAAGCTTTCTTT.

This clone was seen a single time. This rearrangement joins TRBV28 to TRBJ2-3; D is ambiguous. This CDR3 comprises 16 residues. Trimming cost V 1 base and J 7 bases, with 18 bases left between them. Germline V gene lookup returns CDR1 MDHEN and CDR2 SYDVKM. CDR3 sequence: CASSLFGHEKRHTQYF. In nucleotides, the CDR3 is TGTGCCAGCAGTTTATTTGGCCACGAAAAGCGACATACGCAGTATTTT. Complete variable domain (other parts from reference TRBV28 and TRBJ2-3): DVKVTQSSRYLVKRTGEKVFLECVQDMDHENMFWYRQDPGLGLRLIYFSYDVKMKEKGDIPEGYSVSREKKERFSLILESASTNQTSMYLCASSLFGHEKRHTQYFGPGTRLTVL.